The 15 T cell receptor beta chains below all came from one sample that was sequenced in a study of T cell repertoires in cytomegalovirus infection. TCRdb used MiXCR to reprocess the reads, holding one entry per CDR3 protein. The top ten hold about 24% of the sample, which has around 530,000 distinct CDR3 sequences, approximately 17% seen once. Sequences were obtained from CD8+ T cells from PBMCs. The receptors shown here come from a human donor in good health (CMV status not recorded). Some clones in this sample may be carry-over from other donors' samples.

This chain connects TRBV6-9 to TRBJ2-5; D is undetermined. Germline loops: CDR1 MNHGY, CDR2 SVAAGI. V dropped 3 bases and J dropped 0 bases, with 14 bases sitting between them. The CDR3 has 16 amino acids. CDR3 nucleotide sequence: TGTGCCAGCAGTTACACAGCGAGACGGCACCAAGAGACCCAGTACTTC. As protein: CASSYTARRHQETQYF.

Ten or more counts support this clonotype. Here the CDR3 DNA reads TGTGCCAGCAGTTCCCCCAGGGAGCGGGAGTTAACAGATACGCAGTATTTT. This codes for CASSSPRERELTDTQYF. The chain uses TRBV28 and TRBJ2-3; TRBD2 aligns across 8 bases. There are 17 residues in the CDR3. V lost 4 bases and J lost 3; bases outside the gene matches: 12. Germline loops: CDR1 MDHEN, CDR2 SYDVKM.

This clonotype showed up just a few times. The V call is TRBV3-1, the J call TRBJ2-7, with 8 positions matching TRBD2. V trimming: 2 bases; J trimming: 5 bases; junction bases outside the gene matches: 8. The CDR3 is 15 amino acids. From germline, CDR1 is LGHDT and CDR2 YNNKEL (reference sequence). The CDR3 region has the DNA TGTGCCAGCAGCCAACTCGGGAGGGACATCCACGAGCAGTACTTC. Translated, it gives CASSQLGRDIHEQYF.

The J gene is TRBJ1-2, the V gene TRBV12-3 or TRBV12-4; D perhaps matches TRBD1 (5 bases). The CDR3 sequence is 15 residues long. Trimming took off 7 bases at V and 8 bases at J, with 23 bases between the two ends. In nucleotides, the CDR3 is TGTGCCAGCACCCAGGGCTACCCCGGATCAGGAGGCTACACCTTC. Translated, it gives CASTQGYPGSGGYTF.

V is TRBV10-3 and J is TRBJ1-5; TRBD1 matches 10 bases. The germline gives CDR1 ENHRY, CDR2 SYGVKD. The CDR3 is 13 residues long. Trimming cost V 8 bases and J 4 bases; bases outside gene matches: 2. This CDR3 is CAIGTGENQPQHF. In DNA form, the CDR3 reads TGTGCCATCGGGACAGGGGAGAATCAGCCCCAGCATTTT.

In this sample, this clonotype turned up many times. The chain combines TRBV7-9 with TRBJ1-5, with D maybe TRBD1 (5 bases). V lost 5 bases to trimming and J lost 4 bases, with 18 bases between them. Looked up from germline, CDR1 is SEHNR and CDR2 is FQNEAQ (reference sequence). CDR3 size: 16 residues. The CDR3 loop is CASSDLRGRVNQPQHF. CDR3 sequence (DNA): TGTGCCAGCAGCGACCTCCGAGGCAGGGTTAATCAGCCCCAGCATTTT.

This clonotype came up many times. The rearrangement joins TRBV7-9 to TRBJ2-3; 9 nucleotides align to TRBD2. There are 10 residues in the CDR3. Germline-derived CDR1 and CDR2 are SEHNR and FQNEAQ (reference sequence). V was pared by 5 bases and J by 15 bases, with 3 bases of the junction left unmatched. The CDR3 DNA sequence: TGTGCCAGCAGCCCGGGGACTAGCTATTTT. This translates into CASSPGTSYF.

This clonotype was seen at least ten times. The gene calls are TRBV6-5 and TRBJ1-6, with 9 bases lining up with TRBD1. The CDR3 extends over 17 amino acids. Germline values: CDR1 MNHEY, CDR2 SVGAGI. Unmatched junction bases numbered 14, after V lost 6 bases and J lost 8 bases. The CDR3 nucleotides read TGTGCCAGCAGGTCCACAGGGGGCCTCGTATATGATTCACCCCTCCACTTT. Its protein is CASRSTGGLVYDSPLHF.

In the case of this clonotype: The junction shows a germline mismatch at one end, possibly a read error. V gene TRBV7-3 combines with J gene TRBJ1-1, with TRBD1 matching over 9 bases. Germline V gene lookup returns CDR1 SGHTA and CDR2 FQGTGA. CDR3 length equals 15 residues. CDR3 coding DNA: TGTGCCAGCAGCTTAGTCCGGACAGGGGTGACTGTAGCTTTCTTT. Its protein product is CASSLVRTGVTVAFF.

The chain joins TRBV14 to TRBJ2-7, with no clear D. Germline V lookup: CDR1 SGHDN, CDR2 FVKESK. The CDR3 runs to 12 residues. Trimming stripped 5 bases from V and 4 bases from J, with 9 bases between. The chain's CDR3 is CASSKVRYEQYF. The CDR3 coding sequence is TGTGCCAGCAGCAAGGTTAGATACGAGCAGTACTTC.

This sequence joins TRBV5-1 and TRBJ1-3, with a weak D call TRBD1 (6 bases). Per germline, CDR1 SGHRS and CDR2 YFSETQ. This CDR3 is built from 15 residues. V lost 5 bases and J lost 3, with 15 bases in between. The CDR3 protein is CASRSPQGGGNTIYF. The CDR3 nucleotides are TGCGCCAGCAGATCGCCACAGGGCGGTGGAAACACCATATATTTT.

V gene TRBV12-3 or TRBV12-4 combines with J gene TRBJ1-1; D is uncertain. This CDR3 region has 11 residues. Trimming shortened V by 8 bases and J by 2 bases, and 6 bases separated the two germline ends. The CDR3 nucleotides read TGTGCCAGCGAGGTTAACACTGAAGCTTTCTTT. Translating gives CASEVNTEAFF.

This clonotype was recorded at least ten times. In nucleotides, the CDR3 is TGTGCCAGCAGTCCCCGTGGGACGGCGAACACTGAAGCTTTCTTT. This codes for CASSPRGTANTEAFF. V gene TRBV6-5 combines with J gene TRBJ1-1, with a possible D match to TRBD1 (5 bases). This CDR3 spans 15 amino acids. V was trimmed by 5 bases and J by 1 base, leaving 14 bases between them. Germline loops: CDR1 MNHEY, CDR2 SVGAGI.

With respect to this clonotype: It is likely a read error, because the conserved phenylalanine at the end of the CDR3 is missing. This chain links TRBV10-2 with TRBJ2-1; 9 nucleotides line up with TRBD1. There are 14 residues in the CDR3. With V trimmed by 5 bases and J by 5 bases, 4 bases remained unmatched. Germline CDR1 and CDR2: WSHSY and SAAADI. CDR3 sequence reads: CASSWDRVDNEQFL. CDR3 sequence (DNA): TGCGCCAGCAGTTGGGACAGGGTTGACAATGAGCAGTTCTTA.

The J gene is TRBJ2-7, the V gene TRBV5-8, with a possible D match to TRBD2 (7 bases). This CDR3 has 14 residues. Germline lookup yields CDR1 SGHTS and CDR2 YDEGEE. The V and J ends lost 1 base and 6 bases respectively, with 14 bases between them. The DNA of the CDR3 is TGTGCCAGCAGCTTGTGGGCAGGGGAGGGCGAGCAGTACTTC. Protein product: CASSLWAGEGEQYF.